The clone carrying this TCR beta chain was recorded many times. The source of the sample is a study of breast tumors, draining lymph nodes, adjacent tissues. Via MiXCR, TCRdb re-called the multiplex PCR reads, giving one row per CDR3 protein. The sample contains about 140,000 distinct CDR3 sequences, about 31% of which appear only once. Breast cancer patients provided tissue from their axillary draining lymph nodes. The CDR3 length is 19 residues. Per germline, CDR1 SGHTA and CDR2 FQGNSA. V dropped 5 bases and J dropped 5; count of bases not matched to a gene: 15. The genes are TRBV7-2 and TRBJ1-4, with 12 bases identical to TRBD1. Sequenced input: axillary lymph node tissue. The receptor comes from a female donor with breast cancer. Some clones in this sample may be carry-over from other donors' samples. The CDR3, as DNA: TGTGCCAGCAGCCCTAGAAGAGGGACAGGGGGCGCAAGGAATGAAAAACTGTTTTTT. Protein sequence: CASSPRRGTGGARNEKLFF. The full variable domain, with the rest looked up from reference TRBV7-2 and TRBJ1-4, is GAGVSQSPSNKVTEKGKDVELRCDPISGHTALYWYRQSLGQGLEFLIYFQGNSAPDKSGLPSDRFSAERTGGSVSTLTIQRTQQEDSAVYLCASSPRRGTGGARNEKLFFGSGTQLSVL.